The 32 T cell receptor beta chains listed next were all sequenced from one sample in a study of OX40 agonist ivuxolimab in advanced cancers. Clones were sequenced by immunoSEQ multiplex PCR, and TCRdb holds only the in-frame ones, with some missing. Of 65,000 to 95,000 clones in the sample, about 94% are singletons; the top ten hold 9.6%. Sequenced material: CD4+ or CD8+ T cells sorted from blood, taken in a trial of the OX40 agonist ivuxolimab. These receptors all come from an adult with an advanced solid tumor such as melanoma, head and neck, liver or kidney cancer.

This clone was seen a single time. This chain links TRBV9 with TRBJ1-2, with a possible D match to TRBD1 (6 bases). The CDR3 runs to 14 residues. Trimming removed 3 bases from V and 1 base from J, with 10 bases in between. The germline CDR1 and CDR2 sequences are SGDLS and YYNGEE. This CDR3 reads CASSAGGVNYGYTF. In DNA, the CDR3 is TGTGCCAGCAGCGCTGGGGGCGTTAACTATGGCTACACCTTC.

The V and J genes are TRBV28 and TRBJ1-3, with D hard to call. Germline CDR1 MDHEN, CDR2 SYDVKM. The V end was cut by 5 bases, the J end by 1 base, with 9 bases between. There are 14 residues in the CDR3. This chain's CDR3 is CASSRGLSGNTIYF. In nucleotides, the CDR3 is TGTGCCAGCAGTCGCGGTCTTTCTGGAAACACCATATATTTT.

The gene calls are TRBV28 and TRBJ2-6; no firm D call. V lost 7 bases, J lost 0 bases, and 13 bases lay in between. Germline assignment: CDR1 MDHEN and CDR2 SYDVKM. The CDR3 sequence is 16 residues long. CDR3 DNA: TGTGCCAGCACTCCCCCCTTAAGCTCTGGGGCCAACGTCCTGACTTTC. Its protein is CASTPPLSSGANVLTF.

This clone was observed a single time. The chain couples TRBV4-1 to TRBJ2-3; D possibly corresponds to TRBD2 (5 bases). The germline CDR1 and CDR2 sequences are MGHRA and YSYEKL. This CDR3 region has 14 residues. V was shortened by 0 bases and J by 4 bases, with 8 bases between the two germline ends. CDR3 sequence reads: CASSQEARADTQYF. CDR3 nucleotide sequence: TGCGCCAGCAGCCAAGAGGCGAGGGCAGATACGCAGTATTTT.

CDR3 DNA: TGTGCCAGCAGAGCCCTTGCGGCTTGGTCGCTTAATCAGCCCCAGCATTTT. This codes for CASRALAAWSLNQPQHF. J is TRBJ1-5 and V is TRBV2, with unresolved D. Trimming removed 6 bases at V and 4 bases at J, with 22 bases between. The CDR3 runs 17 residues. CDR1 and CDR2 from the germline V gene are SNHLY and FYNNEI.

This chain uses TRBV5-6 with TRBJ1-1; no reliable D call. The CDR3 is 14 residues long. V lost 0 bases, J lost 8 bases, and 14 bases lay in between. CDR1 is SGHDT and CDR2 is YYEEEE in the germline V gene. The CDR3 coding sequence is TGTGCCAGCAGCTTGGGTCTGGGTGACGGAGAAGCTTTCTTT. Translation: CASSLGLGDGEAFF.

The rearrangement joins TRBV7-5 to TRBJ1-1; the D segment call TRBD1 is taken from the table without a DNA check. TRBV7-5 is labeled a pseudogene. The CDR3 length is 13 residues. This CDR3 reads CASSYLGGTEAFF. The CDR3 region has the DNA TGTGCCAGCAGCTACCTAGGGGGTACTGAAGCTTTCTTT.

The V and J genes are TRBV19 and TRBJ2-7; D is unclear. The CDR3 is 11 amino acids. The germline CDR1 and CDR2 sequences are LNHDA and SQIVND (reference sequence). Trimming took 5 bases from V and 3 from J, leaving 5 bases between them. CDR3 protein: CASSSYYEQYF. The CDR3, as DNA: TGTGCCAGTAGTTCCTACTACGAGCAGTACTTC.

The CDR3 DNA reads TGTGCCAGCAGCTTGGGAGGAATCGACACAGATACGCAGTATTTT. This sequence encodes CASSLGGIDTDTQYF. V usage is TRBV5-4 and J usage is TRBJ2-3, with D unclear. The CDR3 is 15 residues long. Trimming shortened V by 0 bases and J by 2 bases, and 10 bases separated the two germline ends. Germline loops: CDR1 SGHNT, CDR2 YYREEE (reference sequence).

This clone was seen only once. This chain uses TRBV28 with TRBJ2-5; 7 positions agree with TRBD2. Looked up from germline, CDR1 is MDHEN and CDR2 is SYDVKM. Trimming removed 7 bases from V and 5 bases from J; junction bases left unmatched: 16. There are 16 residues in the CDR3. CDR3 protein: CASILSGAGAGETQYF. CDR3 bases: TGTGCCAGCATCCTTTCCGGGGCGGGAGCGGGGGAGACCCAGTACTTC. Combining the CDR3 with reference TRBV28 and TRBJ2-5 gives the whole variable domain DVKVTQSSRYLVKRTGEKVFLECVQDMDHENMFWYRQDPGLGLRLIYFSYDVKMKEKGDIPEGYSVSREKKERFSLILESASTNQTSMYLCASILSGAGAGETQYFGPGTRLLVL.

This chain joins TRBV19 and TRBJ2-1, with TRBD2 matching 10 bases. V trimming: 2 bases; J trimming: 9 bases; junction bases outside the gene matches: 4. The CDR3 spans 14 residues. The V gene's germline CDR1 is LNHDA and CDR2 SQIVND (reference sequence). CDR3 DNA: TGTGCCAGTAGTATACTAGCGGGAGCTCGTGAGCAGTTCTTC. It is translated as CASSILAGAREQFF.

V usage is TRBV9 and J usage is TRBJ1-5, with TRBD1 identical over 11 bases. The ends lost 3 bases at V and 1 base at J; junction bases unmatched: 6. The CDR3 is made up of 17 amino acids. Germline V gene data show CDR1 as SGDLS and CDR2 as YYNGEE. DNA for the CDR3: TGTGCCAGCAGCGCCGCCTGGGACAGGGGGAGCAATCAGCCCCAGCATTTT. Its translation is CASSAAWDRGSNQPQHF.

This rearrangement joins TRBV7-9 to TRBJ1-1; unclear D gene. The CDR3 extends over 15 amino acids. V shed 7 bases and J shed 0 bases, with 15 bases lying between them. Germline CDR1 and CDR2: SEHNR and FQNEAQ (reference sequence). The CDR3 loop is CASIVKRPMNTEAFF. The DNA for the CDR3 is TGTGCCAGCATTGTGAAAAGGCCCATGAACACTGAAGCTTTCTTT. Variable domain in full (rest from reference TRBV7-9 and TRBJ1-1): DTGVSQNPRHKITKRGQNVTFRCDPISEHNRLYWYRQTLGQGPEFLTYFQNEAQLEKSRLLSDRFSAERPKGSFSTLEIQRTEQGDSAMYLCASIVKRPMNTEAFFGQGTRLTVV.

The chain joins TRBV9 to TRBJ2-3; D may match TRBD1 or TRBD2 (5 bases each). Trimming took off 4 bases at V and 0 bases at J, with 15 bases between the two ends. Germline-derived CDR1 and CDR2 are SGDLS and YYNGEE. CDR3 length: 16 residues. CDR3 sequence: CASSPEGNPSTDTQYF. The CDR3 DNA is TGTGCCAGCAGCCCAGAGGGGAACCCTAGCACAGATACGCAGTATTTT.

V usage is TRBV29-1 and J usage is TRBJ2-1, with TRBD2 matching 10 bases. CDR1 and CDR2 from the germline V gene are SQVTM and ANQGSEA. The CDR3 extends over 12 amino acids. J lost 6 bases, V lost 6 bases, and 2 bases had no gene match. The DNA of the CDR3 is TGCAGCGTGTCTAGCGGGAGCAATGAGCAGTTCTTC. Its protein is CSVSSGSNEQFF.

J is TRBJ1-1 and V is TRBV4-2; D call uncertain. Trimming removed 5 bases at V and 0 bases at J, with 16 bases between. Germline-derived CDR1 and CDR2 are LGHNA and YNFKEQ. This CDR3 spans 16 amino acids. CDR3 in amino acids: CASSLDVLHMNTEAFF. In nucleotides, the CDR3 is TGTGCCAGCAGCTTAGATGTCCTACATATGAACACTGAAGCTTTCTTT.

The sample holds one count of this clone. The chain couples TRBV4-3 to TRBJ2-2, with TRBD1 as a possible D gene (6 bases). Germline CDR1 LGHNA, CDR2 YSLEER. The CDR3 has 13 amino acids. Trimming removed 2 bases at V and 9 bases at J, with 10 bases between. The CDR3 DNA sequence: TGCGCCAGCAGCCAACCCCGGGACAGGGAGCTGTTTTTT. Translated, it gives CASSQPRDRELFF.

The chain is built from TRBV9 and TRBJ2-3, with D perhaps being TRBD1 or TRBD2 (5 bases each). The V gene's germline CDR1 is SGDLS and CDR2 YYNGEE. Trimming removed 0 bases from V and 0 bases from J, with 17 bases in between. The CDR3 covers 18 residues. CDR3 DNA sequence: TGTGCCAGCAGCGTAGACCCGGACGGGACGGAAAGCACAGATACGCAGTATTTT. Encoded protein: CASSVDPDGTESTDTQYF.

J is TRBJ1-1 and V is TRBV6-4, with 7 bases fitting TRBD1. The CDR3 is made up of 10 amino acids. The V and J ends lost 7 bases and 11 bases, in that order; junction bases with no gene match: 4. In germline, CDR1 is MRHNA, CDR2 SNTAGT. CDR3 nucleotide sequence: TGTGCCAGCAACCACAGGGGTGCTTTCTTT. As protein: CASNHRGAFF.

This chain joins TRBV27 and TRBJ2-1; TRBD2 matches 13 bases. Unmatched junction bases numbered 4, after V lost 3 bases and J lost 8 bases. The CDR3 is 15 residues long. Germline V CDR1 and CDR2: MNHEY, SMNVEV (reference sequence). CDR3 coding DNA: TGTGCCAGCAGTTTTACTAGCGGGGGGGCTCATGAGCAGTTCTTC. This translates into CASSFTSGGAHEQFF.

This clone has only one observation. This chain connects TRBV29-1 to TRBJ2-3; D is possibly TRBD1 (5 bases). This CDR3 region has 16 residues. Germline CDR1 SQVTM, CDR2 ANQGSEA. The germline V and J ends were trimmed by 4 bases and 0 bases, with 17 bases remaining between them. CDR3 sequence: CSVVPDSHHSTDTQYF. CDR3 sequence (DNA): TGCAGCGTTGTTCCTGACAGCCACCATAGCACAGATACGCAGTATTTT.

The chain combines TRBV7-9 with TRBJ2-5; TRBD1 agrees at 8 bases. The closer fit of TRBJ2-7 to the DNA end suggests the J call may be wrong. This CDR3 spans 16 amino acids. Germline V CDR1 and CDR2: SEHNR, FQNEAQ (reference sequence). The CDR3 coding sequence is TGTGCCAGCAGCTTAGGCCCGACAGGGGATCCCTACGAGCAGTACTTC. Residues: CASSLGPTGDPYEQYF.

The chain has TRBV5-6 and TRBJ2-7; 7 positions agree with TRBD2. The germline V gene has CDR1 SGHDT and CDR2 YYEEEE. This CDR3 is 16 amino acids long. V was clipped by 1 base and J by 4 bases; unmatched bases: 11. This CDR3 reads CASSLLFAGVGYEQYF. The CDR3 DNA reads as TGTGCCAGCAGCTTGTTATTTGCGGGAGTTGGTTACGAGCAGTACTTC.

V usage is TRBV5-4 and J usage is TRBJ2-2; D is uncertain. The germline V and J ends were trimmed by 1 base and 1 base, with 5 bases remaining between them. Germline loops: CDR1 SGHNT, CDR2 YYREEE (reference sequence). The CDR3 covers 14 residues. CDR3 loop: CASSLQRNTGELFF. CDR3 bases: TGTGCCAGCAGCTTGCAAAGGAACACCGGGGAGCTGTTTTTT.

The V call is TRBV7-9, the J call TRBJ2-5; 14 bases line up with TRBD2. Per germline, CDR1 SEHNR and CDR2 FQNEAQ (reference sequence). After removal of 6 bases from V and 3 bases from J, the junction contained 0 bases not matched to a gene. The CDR3 totals 14 residues. The DNA of the CDR3 is TGTGCCAGCAGGGGACTAGCGGGGGAAGAGACCCAGTACTTC. Its protein is CASRGLAGEETQYF.

This chain connects TRBV27 to TRBJ1-6; 9 nucleotides agree with TRBD1. This CDR3 is 15 amino acids long. Germline V gives CDR1 MNHEY, CDR2 SMNVEV (reference sequence). Trimming cost V 4 bases and J 6 bases; bases outside gene matches: 4. CDR3 nucleotides: TGTGCCAGCAGTTCACCGACAGGGGGTAATTCACCCCTCCACTTT. Its protein product is CASSSPTGGNSPLHF.

The V call is TRBV7-8, the J call TRBJ2-1, with D uncertain. The CDR3 covers 12 residues. Germline CDR1 SGHVS, CDR2 FQNEAQ. Trimming took off 5 bases at V and 3 bases at J, with 5 bases between the two ends. For the CDR3, the DNA is TGTGCCAGCAGCCCAAACTACAATGAGCAGTTCTTC. Translating it yields CASSPNYNEQFF.

This clone was picked up one time. This chain joins TRBV28 and TRBJ2-7; 9 nucleotides agree with TRBD1. Losses at the gene ends were 5 bases for V and 1 base for J; bases not matched to a gene: 12. CDR1 and CDR2 (germline): MDHEN, SYDVKM. The CDR3 is made up of 17 amino acids. In nucleotides, the CDR3 is TGTGCCAGCAGTCGAAGGACAGGGGAAAATAGATCCTACGAGCAGTACTTC. Translating gives CASSRRTGENRSYEQYF.

The gene calls are TRBV13 and TRBJ2-6, with D uncertain. This CDR3 spans 17 amino acids. Germline loops: CDR1 PRHDT, CDR2 FYEKMQ (reference sequence). V lost 0 bases to trimming and J lost 0 bases, with 9 bases between them. In DNA, the CDR3 is TGTGCCAGCAGCTTAGGTGACCTACCCTCTGGGGCCAACGTCCTGACTTTC. This gives the protein CASSLGDLPSGANVLTF.

The rearrangement uses TRBV7-8 and TRBJ2-3; D gene unclear. The V end lost 2 bases, the J end lost 6 bases, and 15 bases lay between the germline ends. The germline gives CDR1 SGHVS, CDR2 FQNEAQ. CDR3 length: 15 residues. In nucleotides, the CDR3 is TGTGCCAGCAGCTTATCGCCGGTGGAACGGGATACGCAGTATTTT. This sequence encodes CASSLSPVERDTQYF.

V usage is TRBV5-6 and J usage is TRBJ2-7, with TRBD2 as a possible D gene (5 bases). Germline V gene sequence: CDR1 SGHDT, CDR2 YYEEEE. The CDR3 consists of 14 residues. V dropped 4 bases and J dropped 0 bases, with 11 bases sitting between them. The CDR3 loop is CASSLNGVSYEQYF. CDR3 nucleotide sequence: TGTGCCAGCAGCCTGAACGGGGTCTCCTACGAGCAGTACTTC.

The chain uses TRBV28 and TRBJ1-2; D is unresolved. Trimming took off 3 bases at V and 10 bases at J, with 9 bases between the two ends. The CDR3 sequence is 11 residues long. Germline V gene lookup returns CDR1 MDHEN and CDR2 SYDVKM. The DNA for the CDR3 is TGTGCCAGCAGTTTTGGTTTTCTCTACACCTTC. Its protein product is CASSFGFLYTF.